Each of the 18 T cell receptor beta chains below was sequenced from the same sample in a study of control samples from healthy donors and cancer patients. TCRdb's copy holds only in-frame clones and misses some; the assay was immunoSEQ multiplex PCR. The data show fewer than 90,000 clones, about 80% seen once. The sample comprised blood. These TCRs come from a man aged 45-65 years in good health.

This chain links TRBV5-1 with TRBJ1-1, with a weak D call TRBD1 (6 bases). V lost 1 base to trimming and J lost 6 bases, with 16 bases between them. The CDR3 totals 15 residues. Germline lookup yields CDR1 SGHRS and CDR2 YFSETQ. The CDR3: CASSLLTGTASEAFF. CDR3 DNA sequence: TGCGCCAGCAGCTTGCTGACAGGCACGGCCTCTGAAGCTTTCTTT.

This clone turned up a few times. The CDR3 protein is CASSLYGGPSTDTQYF. The CDR3 nucleotides read TGTGCCAGCAGCTTATATGGCGGGCCTAGCACAGATACGCAGTATTTT. The chain is built from TRBV7-6 and TRBJ2-3; TRBD2 is a possible D gene (5 bases). This CDR3 comprises 16 residues. V shed 2 bases and J shed 0 bases, with 12 bases lying between them. Germline CDR1 reads SGHVS; CDR2 reads FNYEAQ.

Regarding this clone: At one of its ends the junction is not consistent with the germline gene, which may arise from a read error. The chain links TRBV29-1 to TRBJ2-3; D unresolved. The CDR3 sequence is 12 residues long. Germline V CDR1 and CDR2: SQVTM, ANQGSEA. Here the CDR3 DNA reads TGCAGCGGTGAACTGGGCACAGATACGCAGTATTTT. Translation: CSGELGTDTQYF.

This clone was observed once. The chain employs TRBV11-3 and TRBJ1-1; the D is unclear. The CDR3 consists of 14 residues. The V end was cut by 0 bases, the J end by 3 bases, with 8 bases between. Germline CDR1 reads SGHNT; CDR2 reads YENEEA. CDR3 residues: CASSLDSLHTEAFF. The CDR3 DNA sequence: TGTGCCAGCAGCTTAGACAGTCTGCACACTGAAGCTTTCTTT. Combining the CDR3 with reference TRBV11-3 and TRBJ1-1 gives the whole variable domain EAGVVQSPRYKIIEKKQPVAFWCNPISGHNTLYWYLQNLGQGPELLIRYENEEAVDDSQLPKDRFSAERLKGVDSTLKIQPAELGDSAVYLCASSLDSLHTEAFFGQGTRLTVV.

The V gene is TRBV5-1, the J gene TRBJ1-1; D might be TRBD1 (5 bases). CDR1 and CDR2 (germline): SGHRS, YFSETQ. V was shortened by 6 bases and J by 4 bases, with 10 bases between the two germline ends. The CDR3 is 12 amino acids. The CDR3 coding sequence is TGCGCCAGCAACCAGGGAGGCACTGAAGCTTTCTTT. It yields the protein CASNQGGTEAFF.

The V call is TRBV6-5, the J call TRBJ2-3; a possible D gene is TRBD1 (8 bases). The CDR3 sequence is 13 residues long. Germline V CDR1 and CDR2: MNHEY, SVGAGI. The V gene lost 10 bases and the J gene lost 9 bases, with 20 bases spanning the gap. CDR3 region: CATTQGGVSTQYF. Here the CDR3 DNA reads TGTGCCACTACACAGGGGGGGGTTAGCACGCAGTATTTT.

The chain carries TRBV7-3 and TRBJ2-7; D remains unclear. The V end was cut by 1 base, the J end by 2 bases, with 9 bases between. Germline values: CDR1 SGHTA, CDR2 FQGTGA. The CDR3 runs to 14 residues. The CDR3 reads CASSLSLNTYEQYF. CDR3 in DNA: TGTGCCAGCAGCTTAAGTCTAAATACCTACGAGCAGTACTTC.

CDR3: CASSWAQVGGWTEAFF. CDR3 in DNA: TGTGCCAGCAGTTGGGCCCAAGTGGGGGGCTGGACTGAAGCTTTCTTT. The chain is built from TRBV27 and TRBJ1-1, with D possibly matching TRBD1 (6 bases). The V gene's germline CDR1 is MNHEY and CDR2 SMNVEV (reference sequence). The length of the CDR3 is 16 residues. Trimming took off 4 bases at V and 5 bases at J, with 20 bases between the two ends.

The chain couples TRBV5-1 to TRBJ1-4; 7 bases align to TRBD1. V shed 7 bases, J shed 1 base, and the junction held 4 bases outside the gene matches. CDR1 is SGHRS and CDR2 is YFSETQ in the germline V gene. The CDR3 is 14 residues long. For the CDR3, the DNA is TGCGCCAGCGCACAGGGGATAACTAATGAAAAACTGTTTTTT. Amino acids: CASAQGITNEKLFF. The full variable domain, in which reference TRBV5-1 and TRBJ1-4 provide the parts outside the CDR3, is KAGVTQTPRYLIKTRGQQVTLSCSPISGHRSVSWYQQTPGQGLQFLFEYFSETQRNKGNFPGRFSGRQFSNSRSEMNVSTLELGDSALYLCASAQGITNEKLFFGSGTQLSVL.

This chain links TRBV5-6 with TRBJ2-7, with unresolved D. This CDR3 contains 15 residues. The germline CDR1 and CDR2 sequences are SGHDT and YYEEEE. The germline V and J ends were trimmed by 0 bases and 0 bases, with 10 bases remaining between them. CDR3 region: CASSLGRTASYEQYF. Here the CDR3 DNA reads TGTGCCAGCAGCTTGGGCCGGACGGCCTCCTACGAGCAGTACTTC.

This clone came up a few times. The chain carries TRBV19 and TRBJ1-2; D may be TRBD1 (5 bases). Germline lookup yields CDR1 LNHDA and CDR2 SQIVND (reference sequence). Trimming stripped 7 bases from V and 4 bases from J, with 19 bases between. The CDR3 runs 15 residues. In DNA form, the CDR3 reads TGTGCCAGTACCCCCTCACAGGAGAGGAGCTATGGCTACACCTTC. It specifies CASTPSQERSYGYTF.

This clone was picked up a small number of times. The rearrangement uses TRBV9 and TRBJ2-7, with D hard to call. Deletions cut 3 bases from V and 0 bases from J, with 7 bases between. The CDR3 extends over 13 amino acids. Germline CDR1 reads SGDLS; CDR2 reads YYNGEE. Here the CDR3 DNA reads TGTGCCAGCAGCGACCGGCTCTCCTACGAGCAGTACTTC. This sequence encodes CASSDRLSYEQYF. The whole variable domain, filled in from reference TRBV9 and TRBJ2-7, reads DSGVTQTPKHLITATGQRVTLRCSPRSGDLSVYWYQQSLDQGLQFLIQYYNGEERAKGNILERFSAQQFPDLHSELNLSSLELGDSALYFCASSDRLSYEQYFGPGTRLTVT.

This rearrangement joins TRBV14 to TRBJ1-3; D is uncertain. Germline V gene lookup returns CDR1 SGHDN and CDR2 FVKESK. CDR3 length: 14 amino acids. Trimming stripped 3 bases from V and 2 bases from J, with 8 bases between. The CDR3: CASSQVLPGNTIYF. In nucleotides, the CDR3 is TGTGCCAGCAGCCAGGTCTTGCCTGGAAACACCATATATTTT. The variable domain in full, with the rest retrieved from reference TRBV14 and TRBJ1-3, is EAGVTQFPSHSVIEKGQTVTLRCDPISGHDNLYWYRRVMGKEIKFLLHFVKESKQDESGMPNNRFLAERTGGTYSTLKVQPAELEDSGVYFCASSQVLPGNTIYFGEGSWLTVV.

The CDR3 loop is CASSQELLAKNIQYF. The CDR3 DNA follows: TGCGCCAGCAGCCAAGAATTGTTAGCCAAAAACATTCAGTACTTC. This chain links TRBV4-3 with TRBJ2-4; D is undetermined. Trimming cost V 0 bases and J 0 bases, with 6 bases left between them. Germline V lookup: CDR1 LGHNA, CDR2 YSLEER. This CDR3 spans 15 amino acids.

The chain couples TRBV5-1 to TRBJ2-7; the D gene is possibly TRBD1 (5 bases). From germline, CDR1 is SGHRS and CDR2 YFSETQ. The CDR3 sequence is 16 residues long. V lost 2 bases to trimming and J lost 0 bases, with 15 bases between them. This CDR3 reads CASSFTRDRSSYEQYF. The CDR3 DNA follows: TGCGCCAGCAGCTTTACCCGCGACAGAAGCTCCTACGAGCAGTACTTC.

This chain's CDR3 is CASSLGNEQFF. CDR3 bases: TGTGCCAGCAGTTTGGGGAATGAGCAGTTCTTC. The chain uses TRBV27 and TRBJ2-1; D is ambiguous. Germline lookup yields CDR1 MNHEY and CDR2 SMNVEV (reference sequence). The V gene lost 3 bases and the J gene lost 7 bases, with 4 bases spanning the gap. This CDR3 has 11 amino acids.

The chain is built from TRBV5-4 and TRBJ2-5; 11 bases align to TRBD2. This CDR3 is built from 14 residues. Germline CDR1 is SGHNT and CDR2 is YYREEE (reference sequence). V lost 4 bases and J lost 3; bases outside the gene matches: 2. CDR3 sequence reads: CASSRGLAEETQYF. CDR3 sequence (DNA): TGTGCCAGCAGCAGGGGACTAGCGGAAGAGACCCAGTACTTC.

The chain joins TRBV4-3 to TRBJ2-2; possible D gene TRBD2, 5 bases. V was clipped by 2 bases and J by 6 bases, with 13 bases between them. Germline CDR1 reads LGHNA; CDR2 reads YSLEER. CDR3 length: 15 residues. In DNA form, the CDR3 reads TGCGCCAGCAGCCAAATCACGGGAAGGCCCGGGGAGCTGTTTTTT. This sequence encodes CASSQITGRPGELFF.